The T cell receptor beta chain under discussion was sequenced for a study of T cells in localized non-small cell lung cancer. Findings of the study overall: Increased T cell density in blood showed an association with longer overall survival. T cell clonality was highest in uninvolved adjacent lung, above tumor. When the top 100 tumor clones were examined, a median approximately 57 of them also appeared in the adjacent lung, which was paired and uninvolved.

The assay was immunoSEQ multiplex PCR, and TCRdb's table has in-frame clones only and misses some. The profile shows fewer than 50,000 clones, about 80% of them singletons. Germline CDR1 is LNHDA and CDR2 is SQIVND (reference sequence). The V and J ends lost 5 bases and 1 base respectively, with 14 bases between them. The CDR3 sequence is 15 residues long. This clone was recorded a few times. The antigen is not known. The receptor's source is a man aged 40 to 70 with stage II lung adenocarcinoma. The sample consisted of PBMCs, taken before any cancer treatment. The chain has TRBV19 and TRBJ1-1, with D possibly being TRBD1 (5 bases). DNA of the CDR3: TGTGCCAGTAGTCGAGCCGAGACAGCGAACACTGAAGCTTTCTTT. Its translation: CASSRAETANTEAFF.